The present T cell receptor (beta chain) was sequenced within a study of T cells in Graves' hyperthyroidism and ophthalmopathy. Study information: Peripheral blood samples were taken at initial diagnosis, prior to any treatment. Notes on the study in general: A 13 V-J signature model discriminated ophthalmopathy versus stable hyperthyroidism.

CDR3 length: 17 amino acids. The germline V gene has CDR1 DFQATT and CDR2 SNEGSKA (reference sequence). The V gene end was trimmed by 0 bases and the J gene end by 0 bases; junction bases not matched to a gene: 6. Regarding this clonotype: Its cognate antigen is unknown.

Patients counted as stable if ophthalmopathy did not develop within 18 months. Lactation, pregnancy, other autoimmune disease or uncontrolled infection excluded patients. Amplification targeted TCR beta CDR3 regions from RNA transcripts. The study used the HTBI primer set for a first-round RT-PCR of the TCR CDR3. TCRdb called the multiplex PCR reads again in MiXCR, with one record for every CDR3 protein. The repertoire holds 200,000 to 250,000 distinct CDR3 sequences, with 15% to 20% as singletons. This clonotype was obtained from a man aged 35 to 55 with Graves' hyperthyroidism. The sample consisted of blood. This chain connects TRBV20-1 to TRBJ2-1, with TRBD2 matching 9 bases. The CDR3 region is CSARDHKRGASYNEQFF. The CDR3 coding sequence is TGCAGTGCTAGAGATCACAAGCGGGGGGCCTCCTACAATGAGCAGTTCTTC.